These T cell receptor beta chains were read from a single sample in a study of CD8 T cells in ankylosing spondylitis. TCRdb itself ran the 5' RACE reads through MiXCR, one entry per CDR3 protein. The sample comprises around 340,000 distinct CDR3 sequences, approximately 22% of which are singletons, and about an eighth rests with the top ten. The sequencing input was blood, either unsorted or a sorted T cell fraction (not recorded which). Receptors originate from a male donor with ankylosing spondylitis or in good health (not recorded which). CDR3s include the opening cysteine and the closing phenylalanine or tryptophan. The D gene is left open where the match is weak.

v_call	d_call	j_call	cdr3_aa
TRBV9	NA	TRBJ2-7	CASSVAMGDEQYF
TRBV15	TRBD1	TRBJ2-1	CATSRDGTESEQFF
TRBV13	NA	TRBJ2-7	CASSPVPRGARAYEQYF
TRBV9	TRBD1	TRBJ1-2	CASSLIPWDRYTF
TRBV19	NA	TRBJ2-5	CASSVRAQETQYF
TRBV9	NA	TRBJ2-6	CASSSYGANVLTF
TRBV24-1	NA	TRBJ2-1	CATTASAYNEQFF
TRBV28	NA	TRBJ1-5	CASRPPYSNQPQHF
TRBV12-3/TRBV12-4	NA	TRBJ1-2	CASSFWAGANYGYTF
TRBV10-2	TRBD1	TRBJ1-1	CASSYGDRGNTEAFF
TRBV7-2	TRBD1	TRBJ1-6	CASSLEAGQNSPLHF
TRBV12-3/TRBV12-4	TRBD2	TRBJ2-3	CASSLAPSGGNTDTQYF
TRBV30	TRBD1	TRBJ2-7	CAATGTAAYEQYF
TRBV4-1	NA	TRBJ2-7	CASSPQHTSGAREQYF
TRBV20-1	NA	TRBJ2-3	CSAGRDTQYF
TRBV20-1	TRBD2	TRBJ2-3	CSARDFLAGVTDTQYF
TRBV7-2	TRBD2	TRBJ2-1	CASSLGGGGAYNEQFF
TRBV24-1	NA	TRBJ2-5	CATSGLEAGGETQYF
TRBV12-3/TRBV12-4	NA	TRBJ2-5	CASSFGGYQETQYF
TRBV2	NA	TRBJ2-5	CASRGGTLEQETQYF
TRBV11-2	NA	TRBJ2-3	CASSPWGGEDMDTQYF
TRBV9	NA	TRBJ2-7	CASSVSWGGEQYF
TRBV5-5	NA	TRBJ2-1	CASSLRGLRDEQFF
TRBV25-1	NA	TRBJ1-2	CASEYYGYTF
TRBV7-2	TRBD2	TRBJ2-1	CASSLALAGSWWSEQFF
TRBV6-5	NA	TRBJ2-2	CASSYHNTGELFF
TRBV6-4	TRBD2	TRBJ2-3	CASSERGFVDTQYF
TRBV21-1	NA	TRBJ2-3	CASSKADTQYF
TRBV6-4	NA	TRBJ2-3	CASSDGGTRGDTQYF
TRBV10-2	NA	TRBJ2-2	CASNPGEAGELFF
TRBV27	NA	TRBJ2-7	CASSTPGEQYF
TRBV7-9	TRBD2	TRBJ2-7	CASSLGGGISYEQYF
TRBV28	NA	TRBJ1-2	CASGFLYGYTF
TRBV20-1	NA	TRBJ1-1	CSALSLNTEAFF
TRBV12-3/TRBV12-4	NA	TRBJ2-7	CASSEEQYF
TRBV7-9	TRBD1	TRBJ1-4	CASRPGQGEKLFF
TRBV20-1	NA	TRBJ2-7	CSARDPLDSRPYEQYF
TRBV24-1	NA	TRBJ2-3	CATSDLWEGRQYF
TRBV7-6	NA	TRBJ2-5	CASSDGPTVQETQYF
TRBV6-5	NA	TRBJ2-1	CASSYSAGLRGTLSEQFF
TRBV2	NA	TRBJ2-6	CASSELGVGANVLTF
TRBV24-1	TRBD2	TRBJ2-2	CATSAGGVGELFF
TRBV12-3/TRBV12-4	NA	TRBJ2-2	CASSSTTGELFF
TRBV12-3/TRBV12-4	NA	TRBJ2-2	CAGGASGELFF
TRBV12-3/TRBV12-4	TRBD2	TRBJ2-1	CASSFGAGGYNEQFF
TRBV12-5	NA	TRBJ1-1	CASGFFRRNPKQVLNTEAFF
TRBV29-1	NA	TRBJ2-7	CSVDRDTDSYEQYF